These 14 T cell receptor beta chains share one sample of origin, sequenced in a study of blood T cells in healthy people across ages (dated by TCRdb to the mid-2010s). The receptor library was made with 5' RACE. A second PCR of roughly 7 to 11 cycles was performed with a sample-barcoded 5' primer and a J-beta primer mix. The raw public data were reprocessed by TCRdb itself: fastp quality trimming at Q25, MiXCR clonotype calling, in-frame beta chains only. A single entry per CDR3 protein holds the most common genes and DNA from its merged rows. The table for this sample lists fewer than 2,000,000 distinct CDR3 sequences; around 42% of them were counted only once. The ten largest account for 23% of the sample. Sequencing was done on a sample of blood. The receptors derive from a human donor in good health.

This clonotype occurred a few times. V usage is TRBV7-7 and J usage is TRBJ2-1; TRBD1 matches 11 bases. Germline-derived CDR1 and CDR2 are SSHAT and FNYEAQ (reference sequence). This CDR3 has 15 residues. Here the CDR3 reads CASSRGTGGRVEQFF. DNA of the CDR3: TGTGCTAGCTCCCGGGGGACAGGGGGAAGGGTTGAGCAGTTCTTC.

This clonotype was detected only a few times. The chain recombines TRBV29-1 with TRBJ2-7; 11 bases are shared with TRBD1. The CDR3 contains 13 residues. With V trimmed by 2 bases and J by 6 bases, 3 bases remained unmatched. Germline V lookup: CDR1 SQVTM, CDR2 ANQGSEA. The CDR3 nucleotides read TGCAGCGTTGAACGGACAGGGGGCTCCGAGCAGTACTTC. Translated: CSVERTGGSEQYF.

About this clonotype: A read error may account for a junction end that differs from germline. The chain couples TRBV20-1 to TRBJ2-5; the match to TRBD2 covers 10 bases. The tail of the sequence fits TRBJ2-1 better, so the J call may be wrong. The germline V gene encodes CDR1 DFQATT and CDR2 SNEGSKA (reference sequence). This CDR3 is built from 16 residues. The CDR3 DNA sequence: TGCAGCGCTAGAGTTGGTAGCGGGGGGTCCGGGGAGACCCAGTTCTTC. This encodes CSARVGSGGSGETQFF.

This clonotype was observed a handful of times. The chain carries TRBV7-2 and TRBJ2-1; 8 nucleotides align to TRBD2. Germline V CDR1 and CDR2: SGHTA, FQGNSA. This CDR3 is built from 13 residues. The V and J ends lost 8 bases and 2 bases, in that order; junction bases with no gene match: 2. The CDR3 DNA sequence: TGTGCCAGCGCGGGGGGCCCCTACAATGAGCAGTTCTTC. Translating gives CASAGGPYNEQFF.

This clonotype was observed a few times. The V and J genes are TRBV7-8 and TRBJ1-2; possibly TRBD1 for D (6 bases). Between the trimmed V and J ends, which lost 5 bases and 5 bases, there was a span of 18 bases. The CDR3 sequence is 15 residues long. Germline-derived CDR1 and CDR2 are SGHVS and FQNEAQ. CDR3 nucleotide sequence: TGTGCCAGCAGCCCCCCCGGGCCCACAGGGTATGGCTACACCTTC. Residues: CASSPPGPTGYGYTF. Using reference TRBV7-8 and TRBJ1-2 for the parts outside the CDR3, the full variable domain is GAGVSQSPRYKVAKRGQDVALRCDPISGHVSLFWYQQALGQGPEFLTYFQNEAQLDKSGLPSDRFFAERPEGSVSTLKIQRTQQEDSAVYLCASSPPGPTGYGYTFGSGTRLTVV.

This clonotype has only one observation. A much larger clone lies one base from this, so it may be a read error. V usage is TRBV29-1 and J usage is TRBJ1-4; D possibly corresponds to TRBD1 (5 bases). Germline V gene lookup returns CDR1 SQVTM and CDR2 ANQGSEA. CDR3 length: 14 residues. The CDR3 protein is CSVGGADRNEELFF. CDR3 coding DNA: TGCAGCGTCGGGGGAGCAGATCGGAATGAAGAACTGTTTTTT.

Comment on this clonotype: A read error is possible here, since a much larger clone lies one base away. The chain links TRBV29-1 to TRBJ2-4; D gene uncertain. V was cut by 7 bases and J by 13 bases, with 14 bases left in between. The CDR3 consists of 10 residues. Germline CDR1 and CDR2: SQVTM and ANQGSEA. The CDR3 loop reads CSAGTYGQYF. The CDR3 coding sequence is TGCAGCGCCGGTACCTACGGGCAGTACTTC.

The CDR3 loop reads CASSVSPKIYYGYTF. DNA for the CDR3: TGTGCCAGCAGCGTATCCCCCAAGATCTACTATGGCTACACCTTC. This rearrangement joins TRBV9 to TRBJ1-2, with D hard to call. Germline V gives CDR1 SGDLS, CDR2 YYNGEE. The CDR3 is 15 residues long. V was trimmed by 1 base and J by 3 bases, leaving 13 bases between them.

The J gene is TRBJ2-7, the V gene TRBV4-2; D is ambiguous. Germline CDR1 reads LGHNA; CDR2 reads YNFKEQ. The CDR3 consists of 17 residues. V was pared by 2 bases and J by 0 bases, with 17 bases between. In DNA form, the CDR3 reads TGTGCCAGCAGCCAATATTCCCCAAGGGCCGGCTCCTACGAGCAGTACTTC. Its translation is CASSQYSPRAGSYEQYF.

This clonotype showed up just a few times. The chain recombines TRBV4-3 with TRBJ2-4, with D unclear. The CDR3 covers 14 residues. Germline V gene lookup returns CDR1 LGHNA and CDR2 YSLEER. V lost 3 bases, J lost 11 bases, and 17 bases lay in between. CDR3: CASSHSQDGWVQYF. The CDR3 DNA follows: TGCGCCAGCAGCCACTCCCAGGACGGTTGGGTTCAGTACTTC.

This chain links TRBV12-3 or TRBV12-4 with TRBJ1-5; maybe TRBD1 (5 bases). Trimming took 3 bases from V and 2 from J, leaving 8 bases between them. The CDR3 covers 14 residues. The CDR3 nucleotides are TGTGCCAGCAGTTTCGGGGACGGCAATCAGCCCCAGCATTTT. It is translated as CASSFGDGNQPQHF.

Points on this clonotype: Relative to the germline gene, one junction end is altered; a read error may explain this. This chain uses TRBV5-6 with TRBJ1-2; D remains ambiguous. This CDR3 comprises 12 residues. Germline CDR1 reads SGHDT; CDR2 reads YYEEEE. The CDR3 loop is CACSLQRYGYTF. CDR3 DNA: TGTGCCTGCAGCTTACAGCGGTATGGCTACACCTTC.

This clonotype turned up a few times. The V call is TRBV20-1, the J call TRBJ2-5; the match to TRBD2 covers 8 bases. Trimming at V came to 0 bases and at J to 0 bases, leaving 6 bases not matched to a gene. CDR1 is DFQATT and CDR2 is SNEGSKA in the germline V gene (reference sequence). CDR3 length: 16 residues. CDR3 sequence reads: CSARDRLAGYQETQYF. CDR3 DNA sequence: TGCAGTGCTAGAGATCGGCTAGCGGGCTACCAAGAGACCCAGTACTTC.

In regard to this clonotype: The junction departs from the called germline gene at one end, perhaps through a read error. CDR3 amino acids: CASSQEGDSSIDTQYF. The CDR3 region has the DNA TGTGCCAGCAGCCAAGAAGGGGACAGCAGCATAGATACGCAGTATTTT. V gene TRBV4-2 combines with J gene TRBJ2-3; 7 bases align to TRBD1. The CDR3 is made up of 16 amino acids. CDR1 and CDR2 (germline): LGHNA, YNFKEQ.